The rows below give T cell receptor beta chains drawn from one sample of a study of early T cells in non-severe SARS-CoV-2 infection. From the 5' RACE reads, TCRdb called clonotypes with MiXCR, one entry per CDR3 protein. Counted here are some 57,000 distinct CDR3 sequences, about 10% occurring once; the ten biggest clones make up about 1.7%. The source material was whole blood. The receptors stem from an adult who was a healthcare worker with PCR-confirmed SARS-CoV-2 infection or an uninfected control (not recorded which). Each CDR3 is given with its conserved first and last residue. A D gene is named only where the DNA matches it firmly. A row's size may be missing; if present it is once, few, many or a size class.

v_call: TRBV12-3/TRBV12-4
clone_size: few
j_call: TRBJ2-3
d_call: -
cdr3_aa: CASSNFSDTQYF
cdr3_nt: TGTGCCAGCAGTAATTTTTCAGATACGCAGTATTTT

v_call: TRBV10-3
clone_size: many
j_call: TRBJ2-3
d_call: -
cdr3_aa: CAISDVLRERSDTQYF
cdr3_nt: TGTGCCATCAGTGATGTGCTCAGGGAGAGGTCAGATACGCAGTATTTT

v_call: TRBV6-5
clone_size: many
j_call: TRBJ2-7
d_call: TRBD1
cdr3_aa: CASSLTGGASYEQYF
cdr3_nt: TGTGCCAGCAGTTTGACAGGGGGGGCCTCCTACGAGCAGTACTTC

v_call: TRBV11-2
clone_size: -
j_call: TRBJ2-1
d_call: -
cdr3_aa: CASSFGREQFF
cdr3_nt: TGTGCCAGCAGCTTTGGTAGAGAGCAGTTCTTC

v_call: TRBV6-5
clone_size: few
j_call: TRBJ2-7
d_call: TRBD1
cdr3_aa: CASSYSGTGGQYF
cdr3_nt: TGTGCCAGCAGTTATTCCGGGACAGGGGGGCAGTACTTC

v_call: TRBV7-7
clone_size: many
j_call: TRBJ2-1
d_call: TRBD2
cdr3_aa: CASSLTSGGSASNEQFF
cdr3_nt: TGTGCTAGCAGCTTAACTAGCGGGGGGTCCGCATCCAATGAGCAGTTCTTC

v_call: TRBV29-1
clone_size: many
j_call: TRBJ2-7
d_call: -
cdr3_aa: CSVANRDYEQYF
cdr3_nt: TGCAGCGTTGCCAACAGGGACTACGAGCAGTACTTC

v_call: TRBV20-1
clone_size: many
j_call: TRBJ2-5
d_call: -
cdr3_aa: CSALDNLGETQYF
cdr3_nt: TGCAGTGCACTAGATAATCTGGGGGAGACCCAGTACTTC

v_call: TRBV29-1
clone_size: many
j_call: TRBJ2-7
d_call: -
cdr3_aa: CSVGYPYEQYF
cdr3_nt: TGCAGCGTGGGATACCCCTACGAGCAGTACTTC

v_call: TRBV30
clone_size: many
j_call: TRBJ1-6
d_call: -
cdr3_aa: CAWSEGRGHSPLHF
cdr3_nt: TGTGCCTGGAGTGAGGGCAGGGGCCATTCACCCCTCCACTTT

v_call: TRBV10-3
clone_size: -
j_call: TRBJ1-1
d_call: -
cdr3_aa: CAIRDTGRTEAFF
cdr3_nt: TGTGCCATCAGAGATACAGGGAGGACTGAAGCTTTCTTT

v_call: TRBV7-3
clone_size: many
j_call: TRBJ1-1
d_call: -
cdr3_aa: CASRPSGGAGTEAFF
cdr3_nt: TGTGCCAGCAGACCCTCGGGAGGGGCGGGCACTGAAGCTTTCTTT

v_call: TRBV18
clone_size: many
j_call: TRBJ2-3
d_call: -
cdr3_aa: CASSPPSRSTDTQYF
cdr3_nt: TGTGCCAGCTCACCACCGTCGCGGAGCACAGATACGCAGTATTTT

v_call: TRBV2
clone_size: many
j_call: TRBJ2-1
d_call: TRBD2
cdr3_aa: CAVGISPLAGGPYNEQFF
cdr3_nt: TGTGCCGTGGGCATCTCGCCCCTAGCGGGGGGGCCCTACAATGAGCAGTTCTTC

v_call: TRBV7-8
clone_size: many
j_call: TRBJ1-5
d_call: -
cdr3_aa: CASSRSNQPQHF
cdr3_nt: TGTGCCAGCAGCCGTAGCAATCAGCCCCAGCATTTT

v_call: TRBV12-3/TRBV12-4
clone_size: many
j_call: TRBJ2-3
d_call: -
cdr3_aa: CASRTPRGASSTDTQYF
cdr3_nt: TGTGCCAGCAGAACTCCCCGTGGGGCATCTAGCACAGATACGCAGTATTTT

v_call: TRBV11-2
clone_size: -
j_call: TRBJ2-5
d_call: -
cdr3_aa: CASSLDSAGETQYF
cdr3_nt: TGTGCCAGCAGCTTGGACAGTGCAGGAGAGACCCAGTACTTC

v_call: TRBV5-4
clone_size: many
j_call: TRBJ1-3
d_call: -
cdr3_aa: CASSSPGRSSGNTIYF
cdr3_nt: TGTGCCAGCAGTTCCCCGGGACGGAGCTCTGGAAACACCATATATTTT

v_call: TRBV7-9
clone_size: -
j_call: TRBJ2-2
d_call: -
cdr3_aa: CASSLKNTGELFF
cdr3_nt: TGTGCCAGCAGCTTAAAGAACACCGGGGAGCTGTTTTTT

v_call: TRBV6-1
clone_size: -
j_call: TRBJ2-3
d_call: TRBD2
cdr3_aa: CASSEAGGLAGATDTQYF
cdr3_nt: TGTGCCAGCAGTGAAGCGGGGGGACTAGCGGGCGCCACAGATACGCAGTATTTT

v_call: TRBV5-1
clone_size: many
j_call: TRBJ2-2
d_call: -
cdr3_aa: CASSLADFTGELFF
cdr3_nt: TGCGCCAGCAGCTTGGCCGATTTCACCGGGGAGCTGTTTTTT

v_call: TRBV10-2
clone_size: few
j_call: TRBJ1-3
d_call: -
cdr3_aa: CASGVTGSGNTIYF
cdr3_nt: TGCGCCAGCGGGGTTACGGGCTCTGGAAACACCATATATTTT

v_call: TRBV11-2
clone_size: -
j_call: TRBJ2-1
d_call: TRBD2
cdr3_aa: CASSLVAGRGNEQFF
cdr3_nt: TGTGCCAGCAGCTTGGTGGCGGGGAGGGGCAATGAGCAGTTCTTC